This TCR beta chain was captured in a study of T-cell memory formation after mild COVID-19. Of note for this clonotype: Its antigen remains unknown.

The V and J ends lost 6 bases and 3 bases respectively, with 16 bases between them. The CDR3 extends over 15 amino acids. From 5'RACE with constant-segment primers came TCR alpha and TCR beta cDNA libraries that carried sample barcodes and UMIs. One entry per CDR3 protein results from TCRdb running MiXCR on the 5' RACE reads. The table lists 400,000 to 500,000 distinct CDR3 sequences, about 19% of them singletons, with around 8% in the top ten. Notes on the study in general: Contracting clones, day 15 to 85, had balanced CD4/CD8, and later expanders favored CD4+. Prior to infection, memory already included some responding clones, suggesting cross-reactive memory joined.

This clonotype was obtained from an adult woman who had mild COVID-19 (a few samples of this study predate the infection). Cell type and time point are not known. This sequence joins TRBV12-3 or TRBV12-4 and TRBJ2-3; D is possibly TRBD2 (6 bases). Input material: PBMCs or a T cell subset sorted from them (not recorded which). The CDR3, as DNA: TGTGCCAGCAGGGGAACGGGGAGGAGAACAGATACGCAGTATTTT. Protein sequence: CASRGTGRRTDTQYF.